Presented here are 21 T cell receptor beta chains from one specimen sequenced in a study of radiotherapy plus CTLA-4 blockade in lung cancer. Using immunoSEQ multiplex PCR, the repertoire was profiled, and TCRdb retains in-frame clones only, with some absent. This table has 30,000 or so clones, roughly 70% appearing once. The source was peripheral blood, collected from a patient treated with radiotherapy plus ipilimumab. These receptors came from a human donor with non-small cell lung cancer who had stable disease on radiotherapy plus ipilimumab.

The sample holds a few counts of this clone. The rearrangement links TRBV5-4 to TRBJ1-2; the D is unclear. Trimming cost V 0 bases and J 2 bases, with 8 bases left between them. CDR1 is SGHNT and CDR2 is YYREEE in the germline V gene (reference sequence). The CDR3 sequence is 14 residues long. The CDR3 loop is CASSLAWQNYGYTF. CDR3 nucleotides: TGTGCCAGCAGCTTGGCGTGGCAGAACTATGGCTACACCTTC.

The chain recombines TRBV6-1 with TRBJ2-3; D not resolved. Trimming took off 4 bases at V and 1 base at J, with 9 bases between the two ends. Per germline, CDR1 MNHNS and CDR2 SASEGT. The CDR3 is 14 amino acids. CDR3 sequence (DNA): TGTGCCAGCAGTGGGGTTGGGGGCACAGATACGCAGTATTTT. Translation gives CASSGVGGTDTQYF.

The chain carries TRBV7-2 and TRBJ2-7; 8 bases map to TRBD1. With 3 bases clipped from V and 2 bases from J, the junction kept 3 bases outside the gene matches. CDR3 length: 14 residues. CDR1 is SGHTA and CDR2 is FQGNSA in the germline V gene. CDR3 protein: CASSFPGQAYEQYF. CDR3 DNA: TGTGCCAGCAGCTTTCCGGGACAGGCCTACGAGCAGTACTTC.

This chain links TRBV28 with TRBJ2-3; 9 bases fit TRBD2. This CDR3 comprises 15 residues. V trimming: 4 bases; J trimming: 7 bases; junction bases outside the gene matches: 9. Germline V gives CDR1 MDHEN, CDR2 SYDVKM. The CDR3 sequence: CASSSTGTSSNTQYF. CDR3 DNA: TGTGCCAGCAGTTCTACCGGGACTAGCAGTAATACGCAGTATTTT.

The gene calls are TRBV4-1 and TRBJ2-1; 7 bases agree with TRBD2. CDR1 is MGHRA and CDR2 is YSYEKL in the germline V gene. There are 16 residues in the CDR3. V shed 0 bases, J shed 0 bases, and the junction held 2 bases outside the gene matches. The CDR3 is CASSQDGRPSYNEQFF. CDR3 DNA: TGCGCCAGCAGCCAAGACGGGAGGCCCTCCTACAATGAGCAGTTCTTC.

This clone ranks as medium-sized. This chain links TRBV6-1 with TRBJ1-3; unclear D gene. Trimming stripped 3 bases from V and 0 bases from J, with 6 bases between. CDR3 length equals 14 residues. Germline lookup yields CDR1 MNHNS and CDR2 SASEGT. The CDR3, as DNA: TGTGCCAGCAGTGATGGCAGCTCTGGAAACACCATATATTTT. Translated: CASSDGSSGNTIYF.

J is TRBJ1-1 and V is TRBV9, with D tentatively TRBD1 (6 bases). Germline V gives CDR1 SGDLS, CDR2 YYNGEE. V was clipped by 0 bases and J by 4 bases, with 16 bases between them. This CDR3 has 16 residues. DNA of the CDR3: TGTGCCAGCAGCGTAGAGGGGGGACTGCAGAGCACTGAAGCTTTCTTT. Encoded protein: CASSVEGGLQSTEAFF. Variable domain in full (rest from reference TRBV9 and TRBJ1-1): DSGVTQTPKHLITATGQRVTLRCSPRSGDLSVYWYQQSLDQGLQFLIQYYNGEERAKGNILERFSAQQFPDLHSELNLSSLELGDSALYFCASSVEGGLQSTEAFFGQGTRLTVV.

The V and J genes are TRBV11-3 and TRBJ2-2; D is possibly TRBD2 (6 bases). Trimming pared 5 bases from V and 0 bases from J, leaving 16 bases between. The CDR3 length is 17 residues. CDR1 and CDR2 (germline): SGHNT, YENEEA. CDR3 loop: CASSPGGTPTNTGELFF. The CDR3, as DNA: TGTGCCAGCAGCCCTGGGGGGACTCCCACGAACACCGGGGAGCTGTTTTTT.

V is TRBV5-4 and J is TRBJ2-7; D possibly uses TRBD1 or TRBD2 (5 bases each). This CDR3 spans 15 amino acids. Germline V lookup: CDR1 SGHNT, CDR2 YYREEE (reference sequence). The V end lost 2 bases, the J end lost 1 base, and 13 bases lay between the germline ends. In DNA, the CDR3 is TGTGCCAGCAGCTTATTAACCGGGACGTCCTACGAGCAGTACTTC. It codes for CASSLLTGTSYEQYF.

This rearrangement joins TRBV9 to TRBJ2-1; 10 nucleotides match TRBD2. The CDR3 is 16 amino acids. From germline, CDR1 is SGDLS and CDR2 YYNGEE. J gave up 8 bases and V 1 base, and 9 bases lay outside the gene matches. CDR3 coding DNA: TGTGCCAGCAGCGTAAGAACTAGCGGGATTGGGGATGAGCAGTTCTTC. It yields the protein CASSVRTSGIGDEQFF.

The chain uses TRBV2 and TRBJ2-3; 7 nucleotides agree with TRBD2. Germline V gene sequence: CDR1 SNHLY, CDR2 FYNNEI. The CDR3 is made up of 19 amino acids. V shed 2 bases, J shed 0 bases, and the junction held 14 bases outside the gene matches. CDR3 sequence: CASSEIGGDLAVSTDTQYF. Here the CDR3 DNA reads TGTGCCAGCAGTGAAATCGGTGGGGATCTAGCGGTTAGCACAGATACGCAGTATTTT.

The chain joins TRBV9 to TRBJ2-1; D might be TRBD1 (6 bases). CDR3 length: 15 residues. V was cut by 1 base and J by 5 bases, with 13 bases left in between. Germline lookup yields CDR1 SGDLS and CDR2 YYNGEE. CDR3 in DNA: TGTGCCAGCAGCGTACGACAGGACACAAACAATGAGCAGTTCTTC. Translated: CASSVRQDTNNEQFF.

The table lists this clone with a count of one. The V gene is TRBV28, the J gene TRBJ1-5; D gene uncertain. The germline V and J ends were trimmed by 6 bases and 3 bases, with 6 bases remaining between them. Germline-derived CDR1 and CDR2 are MDHEN and SYDVKM. This CDR3 spans 12 amino acids. The CDR3 nucleotides read TGTGCCAGCAGGGGCCCCAATCAGCCCCAGCATTTT. This sequence encodes CASRGPNQPQHF.

This chain connects TRBV10-3 to TRBJ1-6; 8 nucleotides line up with TRBD1. The V gene's germline CDR1 is ENHRY and CDR2 SYGVKD. The length of the CDR3 is 19 residues. Trimming took 2 bases from V and 0 from J; bases not matched to a gene: 9. CDR3 loop: CAISESGQGRGSYNSPLHF. In nucleotides, the CDR3 is TGTGCCATCAGTGAGAGCGGACAGGGAAGAGGCTCCTATAATTCACCCCTCCACTTT.

This clone was counted a single time. The chain uses TRBV7-2 and TRBJ2-7; 7 bases are a match to TRBD1. The J segment lost 3 bases and the V segment lost 5 bases, leaving 10 bases of the junction unmatched. Per the germline V gene, CDR1 is SGHTA and CDR2 is FQGNSA. The CDR3 is 15 amino acids. As DNA, the CDR3 is TGTGCCAGCAGCCCGGACAGGCAAGTTAACTACGAGCAGTACTTC. Translation: CASSPDRQVNYEQYF.

This chain connects TRBV27 to TRBJ2-7; D uncertain. The V end lost 0 bases, the J end lost 0 bases, and 6 bases lay between the germline ends. Germline assignment: CDR1 MNHEY and CDR2 SMNVEV (reference sequence). The CDR3 consists of 14 residues. The chain's CDR3 is CASSLSRVSYEQYF. Written as DNA, the CDR3 is TGTGCCAGCAGTTTATCACGGGTCTCCTACGAGCAGTACTTC.

The rearrangement joins TRBV5-5 to TRBJ2-1; D gene unclear. The V gene lost 4 bases and the J gene lost 0 bases, with 11 bases spanning the gap. The CDR3 runs to 15 residues. Per germline, CDR1 SGHKS and CDR2 YYEKEE (reference sequence). CDR3 sequence reads: CASSRAEDSYNEQFF. In nucleotides, the CDR3 is TGTGCCAGCAGCCGGGCCGAAGACTCCTACAATGAGCAGTTCTTC.

The chain carries TRBV27 and TRBJ2-7, with 12 bases aligning to TRBD2. V lost 6 bases and J lost 6; bases outside the gene matches: 6. Germline assignment: CDR1 MNHEY and CDR2 SMNVEV (reference sequence). CDR3 length: 14 amino acids. In DNA form, the CDR3 reads TGTGCCAGCAGACTAGCGGGAGGAGTGAGCGAGCAGTACTTC. It is translated as CASRLAGGVSEQYF.

This clone showed up just once. The rearrangement uses TRBV19 and TRBJ2-5; 9 bases line up with TRBD1. Germline-derived CDR1 and CDR2 are LNHDA and SQIVND (reference sequence). This CDR3 comprises 14 residues. Germline trimming cut 6 bases from V and 2 bases from J; bases unmatched to any gene: 4. CDR3 residues: CASRHRGRQETQYF. CDR3 coding DNA: TGTGCCAGTAGACACAGGGGGCGACAAGAGACCCAGTACTTC.

There are a few counts of this clone. V is TRBV19 and J is TRBJ2-2; no clear D gene. CDR1 and CDR2 (germline): LNHDA, SQIVND (reference sequence). V was trimmed by 3 bases and J by 7 bases, leaving 12 bases between them. This CDR3 is built from 14 residues. The CDR3 nucleotides read TGTGCCAGTAGTATCGCAATAGCTGTCGGGGAGCTGTTTTTT. Its protein product is CASSIAIAVGELFF.

This clone was detected once. For the CDR3, the DNA is TGTGCCAGCAACTTTATTTTCGAGGGGACCGGGGAGCTGTTTTTT. Translation gives CASNFIFEGTGELFF. The chain links TRBV27 to TRBJ2-2; D could derive from TRBD1 or TRBD2 (5 bases each). The V gene lost 7 bases and the J gene lost 5 bases, with 17 bases spanning the gap. This CDR3 spans 15 amino acids. Per the germline V gene, CDR1 is MNHEY and CDR2 is SMNVEV (reference sequence).